This is a list of T cell receptor beta chains from one sample in a study of T cell repertoires in cytomegalovirus infection. TCRdb re-called the reads with MiXCR, one entry per CDR3 protein. The repertoire holds approximately 990,000 distinct CDR3 sequences, with roughly 30% as singletons. What these receptors recognize is not known. The source was cultured CD8+ T cells from PBMCs, collected from culture after CMV antigen stimulation. These TCRs come from a human donor in good health (CMV status not recorded). Some clones in this sample may be carry-over from other donors' samples. Each CDR3 is given with its conserved first and last residue. A D gene is named only where the DNA matches it firmly. The listing skips clone size in some rows; elsewhere it reads once, few, many or a size class.

D gene	clone size	V gene	J gene	CDR3 DNA	CDR3 protein
TRBD2	many	TRBV7-6	TRBJ2-1	TGTGCCAGCAGCTTAGAAGGCGGGGGGGCAGATGAGCAGTTCTTC	CASSLEGGGADEQFF
TRBD2	-	TRBV20-1	TRBJ2-1	TGCAGTGCTTCCCGAGAGGTGATAGCGGGCCCCTACAATGAGCAGTTCTTC	CSASREVIAGPYNEQFF
TRBD1	many	TRBV7-9	TRBJ2-1	TGTGCCAGCAGTTCAAACAGGGGTATTCGGGGAAATGAGCAGTTCTTC	CASSSNRGIRGNEQFF
-	many	TRBV27	TRBJ2-5	TGTGCCAGCAGTCGAAGTTCCGGGGCAGGGGAGACCCAGTACTTC	CASSRSSGAGETQYF
-	many	TRBV7-8	TRBJ2-1	TGTGCCAGCAGCTTAGCACCGACAGGGAGGAACAATGAGCAGTTCTTC	CASSLAPTGRNNEQFF
-	few	TRBV6-1	TRBJ2-7	TGTGCCACCACCGGGACCGAGTTGAGTAGCTCCTACGAGCAGTACTTC	CATTGTELSSSYEQYF
-	-	TRBV4-1	TRBJ2-1	TGCGCCAGCAGCCAAGTCGAGGGTGCAACCTACAATGAGCAGTTCTTC	CASSQVEGATYNEQFF
-	few	TRBV27	TRBJ1-6	TGTGCCAGCAGTTTTATCTTCGACAGCAATTCACCCCTCCACTTT	CASSFIFDSNSPLHF
TRBD1	once	TRBV4-1	TRBJ2-1	TGCGCCAGCAGCCAATCGGACAGGCTTAACAATGAGCAGTTCTTC	CASSQSDRLNNEQFF
-	few	TRBV7-9	TRBJ2-2	TGTGCCACCTTCACCGGGGAGCTGTTTTTT	CATFTGELFF
-	few	TRBV10-3	TRBJ1-2	TGTGCCACCCTGGGAACGCACTATGGCTACACCTTC	CATLGTHYGYTF
TRBD1	many	TRBV7-6	TRBJ2-1	TGTGCCAGCAGCTCTTCTCGGACAGGGCAAGGCGTACTCCCCACCCGGGTCTACAATGAGCAGTTCTTC	CASSSSRTGQGVLPTRVYNEQFF
TRBD1	-	TRBV7-9	TRBJ1-6	TGTGCCAGCAGCCCCCGGGACAGCCCTGATTCACCCCTCCACTTT	CASSPRDSPDSPLHF
TRBD1	many	TRBV6-1	TRBJ2-2	TGTGCCAGCAGTGAAAGGGACAGGGGCAGAACCGGGGAGCTGTTTTTT	CASSERDRGRTGELFF
-	once	TRBV29-1	TRBJ1-2	TGCAGCGTTGATAAGGGACAATCCTATGGCTACACCTTC	CSVDKGQSYGYTF
-	many	TRBV7-8	TRBJ1-1	TGTGCCAGCAGCTTAGGTTTTATGAACACTGAAGCTTTCTTT	CASSLGFMNTEAFF
TRBD2	few	TRBV25-1	TRBJ2-2	TGTGCCAGCAGCCAGACTAGCGGGGGGCCGAGGGGCACCGGGGAGCTGTTTTTT	CASSQTSGGPRGTGELFF
-	-	TRBV11-1	TRBJ2-2	TGTGCCAGCAGCTTAGTTCCTGCTCCCCCCACCGGGGAGCTGTTTTTT	CASSLVPAPPTGELFF
-	-	TRBV29-1	TRBJ1-1	TGCAGCGCGGCCGGGACCGCTATGAGGGTGGACACTGAAGCTTTCTTT	CSAAGTAMRVDTEAFF
TRBD2	many	TRBV7-8	TRBJ2-4	TGTGCCAGCAGCTTAGCGTTGGGGGGGGAGAACATTCAGTACTTC	CASSLALGGENIQYF
-	few	TRBV6-1	TRBJ1-1	TGTGCCAGCACCGCCACGGGGTACACTGAAGCTTTCTTT	CASTATGYTEAFF
-	many	TRBV7-6	TRBJ2-1	TGTGCCAGCAGCCCAGAGGGCAATGAGCAGTTCTTC	CASSPEGNEQFF
TRBD1	few	TRBV4-1	TRBJ2-3	TGCGCCAGCAGCCAAGCGGGACAGTCCACAGATACGCAGTATTTT	CASSQAGQSTDTQYF
-	-	TRBV5-1	TRBJ2-3	TGCGCCAGCAGTAAGGGAAGAACAGATACGCAGTATTTT	CASSKGRTDTQYF
-	-	TRBV5-1	TRBJ2-7	TGCGCCAGCAGCTTGGAACCAACCCCAACTTTTCCCTACGAGCAGTACTTC	CASSLEPTPTFPYEQYF
TRBD2	-	TRBV12-3/TRBV12-4	TRBJ2-3	TGTGCCAGCAGTTTAGGATTCCCCTTTACCGGGACTAGCGGGGGACTAAGCACAAATACGCAGTATTTT	CASSLGFPFTGTSGGLSTNTQYF
TRBD1	-	TRBV7-6	TRBJ2-7	TGTGCCAGCAGCTTAGAGACCGGGACAGTTTCCTTC	CASSLETGTVSF
-	-	TRBV4-3	TRBJ2-3	TGCGCCAGCAGCCAAGATTGGGACCAAACAGATACGCAGTATTTT	CASSQDWDQTDTQYF
TRBD1	-	TRBV19	TRBJ2-1	TGTGCCAGTAGTATGTGGGGACAGACCTACAATGAGCAGTTCTTC	CASSMWGQTYNEQFF
TRBD1	few	TRBV6-2/TRBV6-3	TRBJ1-5	TGTGCCAGCAGTTACTCGATACAGGGGGTCGTTAGCAATCAGCCCCAGCATTTT	CASSYSIQGVVSNQPQHF